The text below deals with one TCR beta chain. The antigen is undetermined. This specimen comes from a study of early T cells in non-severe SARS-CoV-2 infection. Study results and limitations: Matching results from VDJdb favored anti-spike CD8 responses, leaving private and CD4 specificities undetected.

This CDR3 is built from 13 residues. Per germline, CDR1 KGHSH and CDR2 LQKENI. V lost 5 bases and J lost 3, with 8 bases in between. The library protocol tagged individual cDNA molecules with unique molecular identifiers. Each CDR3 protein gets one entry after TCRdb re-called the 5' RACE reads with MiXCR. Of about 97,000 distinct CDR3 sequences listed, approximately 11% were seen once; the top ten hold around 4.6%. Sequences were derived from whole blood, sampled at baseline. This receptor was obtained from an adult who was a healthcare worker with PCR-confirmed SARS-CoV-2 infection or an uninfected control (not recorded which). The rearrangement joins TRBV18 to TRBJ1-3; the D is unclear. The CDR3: CASSKADGNTIYF. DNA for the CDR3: TGTGCCAGCTCAAAAGCGGATGGAAACACCATATATTTT.